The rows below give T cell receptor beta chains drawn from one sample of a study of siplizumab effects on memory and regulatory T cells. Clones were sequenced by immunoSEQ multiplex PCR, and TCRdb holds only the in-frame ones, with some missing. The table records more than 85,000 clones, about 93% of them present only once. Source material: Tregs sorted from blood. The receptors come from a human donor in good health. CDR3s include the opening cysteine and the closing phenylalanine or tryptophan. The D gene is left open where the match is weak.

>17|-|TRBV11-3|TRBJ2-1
TGTGCCAGCAGCCCTAGAACCGGGACTGCCTCCTACAATGAGCAGTTCTTC
CASSPRTGTASYNEQFF
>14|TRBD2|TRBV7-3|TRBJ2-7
TGTGCCAGCAGCTTGGGACTAGCGGGAGACGAGCAGTACTTC
CASSLGLAGDEQYF
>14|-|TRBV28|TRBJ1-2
TGTGCCACCAAACCCCCAACAGGGCTCTATGGCTACACCTTC
CATKPPTGLYGYTF
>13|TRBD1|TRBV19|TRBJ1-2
TGTGCCAGTCGGGGAGGGGGCGACTATGGCTACACCTTC
CASRGGGDYGYTF
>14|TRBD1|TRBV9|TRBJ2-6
TGTGCCAGCAGTCAGGGGGCTGGGGCCAACGTCCTGACTTTC
CASSQGAGANVLTF
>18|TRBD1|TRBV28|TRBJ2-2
TGTGCCAGCAGGTTAAAATGGGAACAGGGGGCTAACACCGGGGAGCTGTTTTTT
CASRLKWEQGANTGELFF
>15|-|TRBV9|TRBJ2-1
TGTGCCAGCAGCGTTCGGCTTGGGAGCTACAATGAGCAGTTCTTC
CASSVRLGSYNEQFF
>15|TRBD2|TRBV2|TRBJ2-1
TGTGCCAGCAGTGTAGAGCGGGGCCTCTACAATGAGCAGTTCTTC
CASSVERGLYNEQFF
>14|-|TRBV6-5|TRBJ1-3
TGTGCCAGCAGTTATAAAGGTTCCGGAAACACCATATATTTT
CASSYKGSGNTIYF
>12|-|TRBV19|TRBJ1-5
TGTGCCAGTAGGTTAGAGAGACAGCCCCAGCATTTT
CASRLERQPQHF
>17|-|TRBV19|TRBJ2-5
TGTGCCAGTAGAATTCCTCGTGTCTCGCGGGACTTGGAGACCCAGTACTTC
CASRIPRVSRDLETQYF
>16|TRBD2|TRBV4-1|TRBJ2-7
TGCGCCAGCAGCCTAGGTCCTAGCGGGAATCCCTACGAGCAGTACTTC
CASSLGPSGNPYEQYF
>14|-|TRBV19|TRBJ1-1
TGTGCCAGTAGAACAACCAACACCAACACTGAAGCTTTCTTT
CASRTTNTNTEAFF
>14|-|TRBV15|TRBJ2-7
TGTGCCACCAGCAGAGATTTGGGGAGCTGGGAGCAGTACTTC
CATSRDLGSWEQYF
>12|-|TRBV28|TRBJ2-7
TGTGCCAGCAGTTTCTCCAGCTACGAGCAGTACTTC
CASSFSSYEQYF
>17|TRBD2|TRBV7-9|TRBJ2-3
TGTGCCAGCAGCTCCCAATTTCGCGGGAGGCCCAAGGGGGCGCAGTATTTT
CASSSQFRGRPKGAQYF
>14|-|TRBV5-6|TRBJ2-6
TGTGCCAGCAGCGTATTCGCCGGGGCCAACGTCCTGACTTTC
CASSVFAGANVLTF
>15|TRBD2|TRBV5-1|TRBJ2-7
TGCGCCAGCAGCTTACTAGCGAGCAGCTCCTACGAGCAGTACTTC
CASSLLASSSYEQYF
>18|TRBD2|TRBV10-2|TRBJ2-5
TGCGCCAGCAGTGATCCATTCTCGGCTAGCGGGGTCCAAGAGACCCAGTACTTC
CASSDPFSASGVQETQYF
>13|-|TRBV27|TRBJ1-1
TGTGCCAGCAGTTTCAAGGGTAGCACTGAAGCTTTCTTT
CASSFKGSTEAFF
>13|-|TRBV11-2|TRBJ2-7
TGTGCCAGCAGCTCCAAAGGTCCCTACGAGCAGTACTTC
CASSSKGPYEQYF
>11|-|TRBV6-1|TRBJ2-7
TGTGCCAGCAACGCCATGTACGAGCAGTACTTC
CASNAMYEQYF
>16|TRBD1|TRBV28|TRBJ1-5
TGTGCCAGCAGGGCGACAGGGGGCGTGGGCAATCAGCCCCAGCATTTT
CASRATGGVGNQPQHF
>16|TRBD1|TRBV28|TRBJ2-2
TGTGCCAGCAGGCGACCGGGACAGGGGCGCACCGGGGAGCTGTTTTTT
CASRRPGQGRTGELFF
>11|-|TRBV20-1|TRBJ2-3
TGCAGTGCCCGAGCCACAGATACGCAGTATTTT
CSARATDTQYF
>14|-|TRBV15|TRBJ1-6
TGTGCCACCTGGGTAGGCCGGGATAATTCACCCCTCCACTTT
CATWVGRDNSPLHF
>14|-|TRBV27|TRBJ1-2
TGTGCCAGCAGTCCCAGGGACACCTCACGGGGCTACACCTTC
CASSPRDTSRGYTF
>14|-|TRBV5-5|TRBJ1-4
TGTGCCAGCAGCTTGAGCAGGGTGAATGAAAAACTGTTTTTT
CASSLSRVNEKLFF
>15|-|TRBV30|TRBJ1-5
TGTGCCTGGAGTGTACGCGCCTTAGGGAGTCAGCCCCAGCATTTT
CAWSVRALGSQPQHF
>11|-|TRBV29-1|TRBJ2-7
TGCAGCGCCGGTCAGGACTACGAGCAGTACTTC
CSAGQDYEQYF
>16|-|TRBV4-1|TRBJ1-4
TGCGCCAGCAGCCAGGCCTCAGGCAGACTCAATGAAAAACTGTTTTTT
CASSQASGRLNEKLFF
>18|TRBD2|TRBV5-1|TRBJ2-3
TGCGCCAGCAGCTTGGCCTCCGGACTAGCGGGAGTTACAGATACGCAGTATTTT
CASSLASGLAGVTDTQYF
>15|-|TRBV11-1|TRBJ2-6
TGTGCCAGCAGCTTTGGGCTCTCTGGGGCCAACGTCCTGACTTTC
CASSFGLSGANVLTF